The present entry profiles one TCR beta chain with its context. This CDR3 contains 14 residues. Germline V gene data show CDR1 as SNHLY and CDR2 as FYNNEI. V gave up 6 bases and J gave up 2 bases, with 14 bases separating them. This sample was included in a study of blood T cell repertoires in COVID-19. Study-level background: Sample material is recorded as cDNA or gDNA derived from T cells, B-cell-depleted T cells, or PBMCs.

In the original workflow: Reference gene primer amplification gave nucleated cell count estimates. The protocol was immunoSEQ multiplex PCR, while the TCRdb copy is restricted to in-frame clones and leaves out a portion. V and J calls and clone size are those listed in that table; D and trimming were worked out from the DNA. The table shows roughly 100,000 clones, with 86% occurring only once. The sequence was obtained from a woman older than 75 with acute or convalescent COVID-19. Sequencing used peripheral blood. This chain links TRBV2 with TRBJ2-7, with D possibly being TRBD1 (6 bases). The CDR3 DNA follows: TGTGCCAGCAGACCCGACAGGCCTACCTACGAGCAGTACTTC. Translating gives CASRPDRPTYEQYF.